The text below deals with one TCR beta chain. Its antigen remains unknown. This entry belongs to a study of metastatic and nonmetastatic thyroid tumors. Through MiXCR, TCRdb re-clonotyped the PCR reads. This table has over 5,500 clones, 30% to 35% appearing once. All patients were treatment-naive before thyroid surgery. There are 14 residues in the CDR3. In germline, CDR1 is LNHNV, CDR2 YYDKDF (reference sequence). Trimming removed 0 bases at V and 2 bases at J, with 7 bases between. The study's findings and limits: It was reportedly found that TCR beta diversity was significantly higher in malignant thyroid tumors than in benign nodules, a difference seen in both blood and tumor samples.

The receptor comes from a female donor with papillary thyroid cancer or a benign thyroid nodule (not recorded which). Some clones in this sample may be carry-over from other donors' samples. The rearrangement links TRBV15 to TRBJ1-1, with a possible D match to TRBD1 (5 bases). Sequencing was done on a sample of adjacent normal tissue. CDR3 sequence (DNA): TGTGCCACCAGCAGAGATGGGGGAAACACTGAAGCTTTCTTT. It translates to CATSRDGGNTEAFF.